This paragraph reports one T cell receptor (beta chain). What it binds is not known. Trimming at V came to 4 bases and at J to 5 bases, leaving 7 bases not matched to a gene. From germline, CDR1 is MNHEY and CDR2 SVGAGI. The CDR3 is 15 residues long. PCRs each included synthetic TCR analog templates spiked in. Using immunoSEQ multiplex PCR, the repertoire was profiled, and TCRdb retains in-frame clones only, with some absent. The sample has about 71,000 clones; approximately 88% are singletons. Pretreatment and on-treatment samples were taken, numbering 1 to 8 per patient. These data come from a study of PD-L1 blockade in urothelial cancer. Study findings and constraints: Tumor-associated clones in blood expanded more at 3 weeks in durable-benefit patients.

This receptor was identified in a man aged 55 to 70 with urothelial cancer. The sample was PBMCs, taken around atezolizumab (anti-PD-L1) treatment. The gene calls are TRBV6-5 and TRBJ2-2; 7 bases are a match to TRBD2. The DNA of the CDR3 is TGTGCCAGCAGTTCCCTGGGTAGCGGGACCGGGGAGCTGTTTTTT. Protein sequence: CASSSLGSGTGELFF.